The T cell receptor beta chain under discussion was sequenced for a study of T cell responses to AZD1222 COVID-19 vaccine. General observations from the study: Repertoire sampling happened only post peak T cell response. Vaccine-associated CD4 TCRs spanned spike, dominant at 160-218 and 743-854. Females outnumbered males among donors, who were mostly white British; clonal diversity was possibly underestimated.

Only in-frame clones appear in the TCRdb table, and some are missing; sequencing was by immunoSEQ multiplex PCR. Found here are approximately 200,000 clones, around 86% of them singletons; the top ten hold 2.5% to 3%. The CDR3 sequence is 14 residues long. Looked up from germline, CDR1 is MNHEY and CDR2 is SMNVEV (reference sequence). J was trimmed by 7 bases and V by 5 bases; bases with no gene match: 8. Concerning this clone: What it binds is unknown.

The sequencing used peripheral blood, collected on day 0 of MenACWY control vaccination. The sequence derives from an adult in good health. This sequence joins TRBV27 and TRBJ1-5, with 7 bases matching TRBD1. The DNA for the CDR3 is TGTGCCAGCAGTCACCGACAGGGTGGGCAGCCCCAGCATTTT. Amino acid sequence: CASSHRQGGQPQHF.